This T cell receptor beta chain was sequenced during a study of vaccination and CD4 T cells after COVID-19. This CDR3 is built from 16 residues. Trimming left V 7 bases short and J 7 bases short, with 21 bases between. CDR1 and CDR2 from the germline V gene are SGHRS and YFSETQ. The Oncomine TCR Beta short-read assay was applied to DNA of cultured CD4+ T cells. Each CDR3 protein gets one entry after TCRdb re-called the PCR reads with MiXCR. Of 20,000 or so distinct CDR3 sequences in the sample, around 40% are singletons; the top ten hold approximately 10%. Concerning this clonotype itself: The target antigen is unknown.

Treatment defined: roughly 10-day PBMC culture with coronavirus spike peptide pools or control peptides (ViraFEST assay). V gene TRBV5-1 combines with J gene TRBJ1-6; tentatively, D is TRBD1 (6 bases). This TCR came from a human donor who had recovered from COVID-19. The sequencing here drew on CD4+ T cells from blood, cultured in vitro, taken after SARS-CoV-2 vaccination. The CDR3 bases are TGCGCCAGCCGAAATCACGAGGGGACACGCAATTCACCCCTCCACTTT. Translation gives CASRNHEGTRNSPLHF.